The 28 T cell receptor beta chains listed next were all sequenced from one sample in a study of TIL therapy for anti-PD-1-resistant metastatic lung cancer. As to time point: pre-treatment sample, taken before nivolumab and TIL therapy. This was the immunoSEQ v3 assay. Only in-frame clones appear in the TCRdb table, and some are missing; sequencing was by immunoSEQ multiplex PCR. The sample comprises approximately 60,000 clones, roughly four fifths of which are singletons, and approximately 3% rests with the top ten. This specimen was blood, taken at baseline. The receptors were gathered from a person between 30 and 80 years old with non-small cell lung cancer.

The chain carries TRBV4-3 and TRBJ1-5; D gene unclear. Germline CDR1 is LGHNA and CDR2 is YSLEER. The CDR3 extends over 15 amino acids. Trimming shortened V by 3 bases and J by 3 bases, and 12 bases separated the two germline ends. The CDR3: CASSQLWANNQPQHF. In DNA, the CDR3 is TGCGCCAGCAGCCAGCTATGGGCCAACAATCAGCCCCAGCATTTT.

The rearrangement uses TRBV3-1 (or the pseudogene TRBV3-2) and TRBJ2-4; possibly TRBD1 for D (6 bases). This CDR3 has 16 residues. V shed 4 bases and J shed 1 base, with 14 bases lying between them. Per the germline V gene, CDR1 is LGHDT and CDR2 is YNNKEL (reference sequence). Here the CDR3 DNA reads TGTGCCAGCAGCCGAGGGGGTGCTGGGGCCAAAAACATTCAGTACTTC. This codes for CASSRGGAGAKNIQYF.

The chain employs TRBV6-2 or TRBV6-3 and TRBJ1-6; no clear D. With 0 bases removed from V and 9 bases from J, the gap between germline ends came to 12 bases. The CDR3 runs to 15 residues. CDR1 is MNHEY and CDR2 is SVGEGT in the germline V gene. DNA for the CDR3: TGTGCCAGCAGTTACTCTTCAGTATTATCTTCACCCCTCCACTTT. It translates to CASSYSSVLSSPLHF.

This sequence joins TRBV28 and TRBJ1-4, with D uncertain. The CDR3 has 13 amino acids. V lost 2 bases and J 7 bases, leaving 8 bases between the germline ends. Germline lookup yields CDR1 MDHEN and CDR2 SYDVKM. CDR3 nucleotide sequence: TGTGCCAGCAGTTTAACACGTAGTGAAAAACTGTTTTTT. It is translated as CASSLTRSEKLFF.

The rearrangement joins TRBV6-5 to TRBJ1-1; D uncertain. The CDR3 is 13 residues long. Trimming left V 2 bases short and J 5 bases short, with 9 bases between. Germline assignment: CDR1 MNHEY and CDR2 SVGAGI. The CDR3 is CASSYGVGTEAFF. CDR3 bases: TGTGCCAGCAGTTACGGGGTAGGGACTGAAGCTTTCTTT.

This clone was counted a single time. The V gene is TRBV28, the J gene TRBJ2-1; 7 bases are shared with TRBD1. This CDR3 contains 13 residues. Germline CDR1 is MDHEN and CDR2 is SYDVKM. Unmatched junction bases numbered 6, after V lost 7 bases and J lost 6 bases. The CDR3 region has the DNA TGTGCCAGCATGCCGGGACAGATCAATGAGCAGTTCTTC. Its protein product is CASMPGQINEQFF.

The gene calls are TRBV24-1 and TRBJ2-7; possibly TRBD1 or TRBD2 for D (5 bases each). Trimming shortened V by 6 bases and J by 6 bases, and 14 bases separated the two germline ends. Germline lookup yields CDR1 KGHDR and CDR2 SFDVKD. This CDR3 has 13 residues. The CDR3 sequence: CATSLQGGSEQYF. The CDR3 coding sequence is TGTGCCACCAGTCTGCAGGGTGGGAGCGAGCAGTACTTC.

CDR3 nucleotides: TGTGCCAGCTCACTTCGACAGGACGACTATGGCTACACCTTC. It specifies CASSLRQDDYGYTF. V is TRBV18 and J is TRBJ1-2, with a possible D match to TRBD1 (6 bases). The V and J ends lost 4 bases and 3 bases respectively, with 12 bases between them. There are 14 residues in the CDR3. Germline V gene lookup returns CDR1 KGHSH and CDR2 LQKENI.

The chain employs TRBV6-4 and TRBJ2-1; 8 bases align to TRBD2. V was clipped by 2 bases and J by 0 bases; unmatched bases: 0. CDR3 length equals 15 residues. CDR1 and CDR2 from the germline V gene are MRHNA and SNTAGT. The CDR3 protein is CASSDTSGSYNEQFF. Written as DNA, the CDR3 is TGTGCCAGCAGTGACACTAGCGGCTCCTACAATGAGCAGTTCTTC.

The V call is TRBV7-9, the J call TRBJ2-2; TRBD1 matches at 9 bases. The junction had 9 bases not matched to a gene; V was cut back by 4 bases and J by 6 bases. In germline, CDR1 is SEHNR, CDR2 FQNEAQ (reference sequence). The CDR3 runs 16 residues. The CDR3, as DNA: TGTGCCAGCAGCTCACCCCTGGGACAGGGCGCCGGGGAGCTGTTTTTT. This gives the protein CASSSPLGQGAGELFF.

The genes are TRBV4-1 and TRBJ2-7; 9 bases agree with TRBD2. V dropped 0 bases and J dropped 9; count of bases not matched to a gene: 12. The CDR3 is 16 residues long. Germline CDR1 MGHRA, CDR2 YSYEKL. CDR3 protein: CASSQEPSGGPEGQYF. The CDR3 nucleotides read TGCGCCAGCAGCCAAGAACCCAGCGGGGGGCCCGAGGGGCAGTACTTC.

This chain links TRBV12-5 with TRBJ2-7, with D maybe TRBD2 (7 bases). The V and J ends lost 6 bases and 6 bases respectively, with 9 bases between them. The CDR3 consists of 11 residues. Germline V gene lookup returns CDR1 LGHNT and CDR2 FRNRAP. This CDR3 is CASGRGREQYF. The CDR3 DNA sequence: TGTGCTAGTGGGCGGGGGCGCGAGCAGTACTTC.

V is TRBV6-5 and J is TRBJ1-5; D is uncertain. Germline CDR1 reads MNHEY; CDR2 reads SVGAGI. V was cut by 0 bases and J by 4 bases, with 13 bases left in between. The CDR3 contains 16 residues. CDR3 sequence: CASSYSSLGGNQPQHF. CDR3 sequence (DNA): TGTGCCAGCAGTTACTCGAGTTTGGGCGGTAATCAGCCCCAGCATTTT.

CDR3 protein: CASSKVWLAGWGEQFF. In DNA, the CDR3 is TGTGCCAGCAGCAAAGTTTGGCTAGCGGGCTGGGGTGAGCAGTTCTTC. The rearrangement joins TRBV21-1 to TRBJ2-1; the table's D call, TRBD2, has no DNA check behind it. TRBV21-1 is shown as a pseudogene. This CDR3 spans 16 amino acids.

The rearrangement uses TRBV5-6 and TRBJ2-5; TRBD1 matches 11 bases. CDR1 is SGHDT and CDR2 is YYEEEE in the germline V gene. This CDR3 has 15 residues. Trimming took 5 bases from V and 3 from J; bases not matched to a gene: 6. CDR3 amino acids: CASRSGQGAEETQYF. CDR3 in DNA: TGTGCCAGCAGGTCCGGACAGGGGGCAGAAGAGACCCAGTACTTC.

This clone appeared a single time. CDR3 DNA sequence: TGTGCCAGCAGTTTATCAGGTCGTCACTATGGCTACACCTTC. This codes for CASSLSGRHYGYTF. The V call is TRBV27, the J call TRBJ1-2; no firm D call. The length of the CDR3 is 14 residues. V dropped 0 bases and J dropped 3 bases, with 8 bases sitting between them. Per germline, CDR1 MNHEY and CDR2 SMNVEV (reference sequence).

This clone was seen once. This sequence joins TRBV5-6 and TRBJ1-6; a possible D gene is TRBD1 (5 bases). V was trimmed by 1 base and J by 13 bases, leaving 9 bases between them. The germline CDR1 and CDR2 sequences are SGHDT and YYEEEE. The CDR3 runs 12 residues. As DNA, the CDR3 is TGTGCCAGCAGCTTGATCGGGGCCCCCCTCCACTTT. Translating gives CASSLIGAPLHF.

V and J are TRBV11-2 and TRBJ2-5; weak D call: TRBD2 (5 bases). The CDR3 runs 15 residues. Germline lookup yields CDR1 SGHAT and CDR2 FQNNGV. With 3 bases removed from V and 1 base from J, the gap between germline ends came to 12 bases. CDR3 sequence (DNA): TGTGCCAGCAGCTTTAGAAAAGCGGTCCAAGAGACCCAGTACTTC. It specifies CASSFRKAVQETQYF.

V gene TRBV5-6 combines with J gene TRBJ1-3; no clear D gene. Trimming left V 6 bases short and J 4 bases short, with 8 bases between. Germline CDR1 reads SGHDT; CDR2 reads YYEEEE. This CDR3 has 12 amino acids. The CDR3: CASTLMGNTIYF. CDR3 bases: TGTGCCAGCACGCTTATGGGAAACACCATATATTTT.

The genes are TRBV19 and TRBJ2-1; a possible D gene is TRBD2 (6 bases). The germline V gene encodes CDR1 LNHDA and CDR2 SQIVND (reference sequence). CDR3 size: 15 residues. V was trimmed by 2 bases and J by 5 bases, leaving 13 bases between them. CDR3 residues: CASSIMTSRNNEQFF. The CDR3 nucleotides are TGTGCCAGTAGTATAATGACTAGTCGTAACAATGAGCAGTTCTTC. Drawing the rest from reference TRBV19 and TRBJ2-1, the complete variable domain is DGGITQSPKYLFRKEGQNVTLSCEQNLNHDAMYWYRQDPGQGLRLIYYSQIVNDFQKGDIAEGYSVSREKKESFPLTVTSAQKNPTAFYLCASSIMTSRNNEQFFGPGTRLTVL.

Here the CDR3 DNA reads TGTGCCAGCAGCCAACGTACAGGATCTTCCGGGGAGCTGTTTTTT. It yields the protein CASSQRTGSSGELFF. The chain is built from TRBV28 and TRBJ2-2, with a weak D call TRBD1 (5 bases). The V end was cut by 6 bases, the J end by 6 bases, with 17 bases between. The CDR3 sequence is 15 residues long. CDR1 and CDR2 from the germline V gene are MDHEN and SYDVKM.

The chain couples TRBV4-3 to TRBJ2-3, with D perhaps matching TRBD1 or TRBD2 (5 bases each). V was pared by 1 base and J by 6 bases, with 8 bases between. CDR1 and CDR2 from the germline V gene are LGHNA and YSLEER. The CDR3 sequence is 13 residues long. In DNA, the CDR3 is TGCGCCAGCAGCCAAGGCGAGGGGGATACGCAGTATTTT. This codes for CASSQGEGDTQYF.

J is TRBJ2-5 and V is TRBV19, with D possibly TRBD2 on 6 matching bases. In germline, CDR1 is LNHDA, CDR2 SQIVND (reference sequence). The germline V and J ends were trimmed by 1 base and 2 bases, with 8 bases remaining between them. This CDR3 comprises 14 residues. The CDR3 nucleotides read TGTGCCAGTAGTATAGCCGGGGGACAAGAGACCCAGTACTTC. Its translation is CASSIAGGQETQYF.

The chain combines TRBV3-1 (or the pseudogene TRBV3-2) with TRBJ2-5; D gene unclear. Trimming pared 1 base from V and 2 bases from J, leaving 17 bases between. The CDR3 extends over 17 amino acids. Germline V gives CDR1 LGHDT, CDR2 YNNKEL (reference sequence). The CDR3 protein is CASSQVRSTTDQETQYF. CDR3 nucleotide sequence: TGTGCCAGCAGCCAAGTTCGAAGCACGACCGATCAAGAGACCCAGTACTTC.

The J gene is TRBJ2-7, the V gene TRBV5-1; the D gene could be TRBD1 or TRBD2 (6 bases each). Germline assignment: CDR1 SGHRS and CDR2 YFSETQ. The CDR3 runs 18 residues. Trimming pared 3 bases from V and 1 base from J, leaving 23 bases between. The DNA for the CDR3 is TGCGCCAGCAGCTCCGGGGGCCTAGCGAAATCCCCATCCTACGAGCAGTACTTC. The encoded protein is CASSSGGLAKSPSYEQYF.

The gene calls are TRBV9 and TRBJ1-1; weak D call: TRBD1 (5 bases). This CDR3 is 14 amino acids long. Looked up from germline, CDR1 is SGDLS and CDR2 is YYNGEE. V gave up 0 bases and J gave up 4 bases, with 10 bases separating them. The DNA for the CDR3 is TGTGCCAGCAGCGTAGATCAGGGTAGCACTGAAGCTTTCTTT. Translation: CASSVDQGSTEAFF.

The chain's CDR3 is CASSQLTANSPLHF. CDR3 coding DNA: TGTGCCAGCAGCCAACTTACAGCGAATTCACCCCTCCACTTT. The chain uses TRBV3-1 (or the pseudogene TRBV3-2) and TRBJ1-6, with D hard to call. The CDR3 is 14 amino acids. The V end was cut by 2 bases, the J end by 7 bases, with 9 bases between. CDR1 is LGHDT and CDR2 is YNNKEL in the germline V gene (reference sequence).

V gene TRBV9 combines with J gene TRBJ1-4; no definite D call. Germline V lookup: CDR1 SGDLS, CDR2 YYNGEE. The CDR3 is made up of 15 amino acids. The ends were cut back, 0 bases at V and 2 bases at J, with 8 bases in the middle. The CDR3 here is CASSVGHATNEKLFF. CDR3 nucleotides: TGTGCCAGCAGCGTAGGACACGCTACTAATGAAAAACTGTTTTTT.